A single sample is the source of the 3 T cell receptor beta chains below, sequenced in a study of cytomegalovirus exposure and HLA in healthy donors. Both 60 Vbeta primers and 13 Jbeta primers went into the PCR. Measured with immunoSEQ multiplex PCR; TCRdb has only the in-frame clones, and not every one. The table shows about 130,000 clones, with 80% occurring only once. The specimen sequenced was PBMCs. These receptors came from a woman between 40 and 50 years old in good health and CMV-seronegative.

The chain joins TRBV6-1 to TRBJ2-7; 9 bases fit TRBD1. This CDR3 is 13 amino acids long. The germline gives CDR1 MNHNS, CDR2 SASEGT. J gave up 6 bases and V 10 bases, and 10 bases lay outside the gene matches. The CDR3 region has the DNA TGTGCCAATTCCCGGGACAGGGCGTCCGAGCAGTACTTC. Translated, it gives CANSRDRASEQYF.

The genes are TRBV7-8 and TRBJ1-2, with D unclear. The CDR3 spans 15 residues. Germline V gene sequence: CDR1 SGHVS, CDR2 FQNEAQ. Trimming removed 2 bases from V and 0 bases from J, with 10 bases in between. CDR3 loop: CASSLKENSNYGYTF. DNA for the CDR3: TGTGCCAGCAGCTTAAAGGAGAACTCTAACTATGGCTACACCTTC.

The chain has TRBV5-1 and TRBJ2-7; 7 nucleotides line up with TRBD2. The germline gives CDR1 SGHRS, CDR2 YFSETQ. Trimming cost V 4 bases and J 6 bases; bases outside gene matches: 7. This CDR3 contains 13 residues. The CDR3 loop reads CASSGGGRLEQYF. The CDR3, as DNA: TGCGCCAGCAGCGGGGGGGGAAGGCTCGAGCAGTACTTC. The variable domain in full, with the rest retrieved from reference TRBV5-1 and TRBJ2-7, is KAGVTQTPRYLIKTRGQQVTLSCSPISGHRSVSWYQQTPGQGLQFLFEYFSETQRNKGNFPGRFSGRQFSNSRSEMNVSTLELGDSALYLCASSGGGRLEQYFGPGTRLTVT.